The 20 T cell receptor beta chains below all came from one sample that was sequenced in a study of response to subunit inactivated influenza vaccine. In TCRdb, the RT-PCR reads were re-called with MiXCR into one record per CDR3 protein. The table lists hundreds of thousands of distinct CDR3 sequences, about a fifth of them singletons, with under 13% in the top ten. Sequenced here: PBMCs from blood, sampled more than 4 days after vaccination. These TCRs come from a man aged 45-65 years who received an inactivated influenza vaccine.

This clonotype turned up a few times. This sequence joins TRBV24-1 and TRBJ2-7; the match to TRBD1 covers 9 bases. Per germline, CDR1 KGHDR and CDR2 SFDVKD. This CDR3 comprises 13 residues. J gave up 2 bases and V 5 bases, and 0 bases lay outside the gene matches. The CDR3 is CATSGDRAYEQYF. The CDR3 nucleotides read TGTGCCACCAGTGGGGACAGGGCCTACGAGCAGTACTTC.

The chain carries TRBV5-1 and TRBJ2-7; D might be TRBD1 (5 bases). Germline assignment: CDR1 SGHRS and CDR2 YFSETQ. The V gene lost 4 bases and the J gene lost 3 bases, with 14 bases spanning the gap. CDR3 length: 14 amino acids. Written as DNA, the CDR3 is TGCGCCAGCAGCCGAGAGGCCAGGGACTACGAGCAGTACTTC. It encodes CASSREARDYEQYF.

V gene TRBV24-1 combines with J gene TRBJ2-3; either TRBD1 or TRBD2 may supply D (6 bases each). CDR1 KGHDR and CDR2 SFDVKD come from the germline V gene. V was clipped by 8 bases and J by 0 bases, with 26 bases between them. CDR3 length: 19 amino acids. The CDR3 region has the DNA TGTGCCACCATTTCAGCAGGGGTCGGGGGCCAGCGAAGCACAGATACGCAGTATTTT. Its protein product is CATISAGVGGQRSTDTQYF.

This clonotype occurred many times. The CDR3 region has the DNA TGTGCCAGCAGTTTTGGGGGAATTGGCACAGATACGCAGTATTTT. Residues: CASSFGGIGTDTQYF. This chain uses TRBV12-3 or TRBV12-4 with TRBJ2-3; D may be TRBD1 or TRBD2 (5 bases each). This CDR3 has 15 amino acids. The germline V and J ends were trimmed by 3 bases and 1 base, with 11 bases remaining between them.

J is TRBJ2-5 and V is TRBV5-6, with TRBD2 matching 9 bases. Germline CDR1 reads SGHDT; CDR2 reads YYEEEE. V lost 3 bases and J lost 1; bases outside the gene matches: 10. There are 17 residues in the CDR3. DNA for the CDR3: TGTGCCAGCAGCTCGAGTCGACTAGCGGACGTCCAAGAGACCCAGTACTTC. Translation: CASSSSRLADVQETQYF.

This clonotype has only a few counts. The chain employs TRBV20-1 and TRBJ2-5; D not resolved. Trimming took 0 bases from V and 5 from J, leaving 13 bases between them. CDR1 is DFQATT and CDR2 is SNEGSKA in the germline V gene (reference sequence). This CDR3 region has 14 residues. CDR3 in DNA: TGCAGTGCTAGAGACTACGACCCGCGGGAGACCCAGTACTTC. This gives the protein CSARDYDPRETQYF.

This clonotype came up a few times. V is TRBV5-1 and J is TRBJ2-1; D remains ambiguous. The CDR3 has 14 amino acids. The V end was cut by 0 bases, the J end by 1 base, with 5 bases between. Germline-derived CDR1 and CDR2 are SGHRS and YFSETQ. In DNA, the CDR3 is TGCGCCAGCAGCTTGGCCCCGTCCTACAATGAGCAGTTCTTC. It yields the protein CASSLAPSYNEQFF.

The genes are TRBV7-8 and TRBJ2-1; D gene ambiguous. Germline assignment: CDR1 SGHVS and CDR2 FQNEAQ. V dropped 1 base and J dropped 6 bases, with 10 bases sitting between them. CDR3 size: 14 residues. CDR3 coding DNA: TGTGCCAGCAGCTTAGTAGTTTTGGCCAATGAGCAGTTCTTC. It translates to CASSLVVLANEQFF.

The V call is TRBV29-1, the J call TRBJ1-3; D ambiguous. The CDR3 has 12 amino acids. The germline CDR1 and CDR2 sequences are SQVTM and ANQGSEA. Trimming cost V 1 base and J 4 bases, with 5 bases left between them. The CDR3 nucleotides are TGCAGCGTTGAAGGGTGGGGAAACACCATATATTTT. Amino acid sequence: CSVEGWGNTIYF.

Only a few counts were recorded for this clonotype. The chain joins TRBV29-1 to TRBJ2-7, with TRBD2 matching over 8 bases. The CDR3 is made up of 14 amino acids. V was pared by 6 bases and J by 2 bases, with 9 bases of the junction left unmatched. From germline, CDR1 is SQVTM and CDR2 ANQGSEA. CDR3: CSVSRGGVAYEQYF. The CDR3, as DNA: TGCAGCGTCAGCCGGGGGGGGGTCGCCTACGAGCAGTACTTC.

This clonotype was seen only once. The chain employs TRBV7-9 and TRBJ2-7, with unresolved D. Germline CDR1 reads SEHNR; CDR2 reads FQNEAQ (reference sequence). V was cut by 2 bases and J by 5 bases, with 13 bases left in between. The CDR3 consists of 14 residues. CDR3 bases: TGTGCCAGCAGCTTACCCGCAACTACCCACGAGCAGTACTTC. Its translation: CASSLPATTHEQYF.

This clonotype was counted a few times. This chain joins TRBV11-1 and TRBJ1-3; TRBD1 might be the D (6 bases). The CDR3 extends over 18 amino acids. Germline lookup yields CDR1 SGHAT and CDR2 FQDESV (reference sequence). V lost 1 base and J 0 bases, leaving 16 bases between the germline ends. The CDR3 is CASSLEGGAYYSGNTIYF. CDR3 DNA: TGTGCCAGCAGCTTAGAGGGGGGTGCCTACTACTCTGGAAACACCATATATTTT.

The chain has TRBV20-1 and TRBJ1-2, with D perhaps TRBD1 (5 bases). The CDR3 is 9 residues long. Germline CDR1 DFQATT, CDR2 SNEGSKA (reference sequence). Trimming removed 5 bases at V and 10 bases at J, with 8 bases between. CDR3: CSARGLYTF. The CDR3 bases are TGCAGTGCTCGGGGCCTCTACACCTTC.

The table lists this clonotype with many counts. The chain combines TRBV20-1 with TRBJ2-1, with TRBD2 identical over 14 bases. The CDR3 runs 16 residues. Trimming removed 6 bases from V and 2 bases from J; junction bases left unmatched: 6. Germline lookup yields CDR1 DFQATT and CDR2 SNEGSKA (reference sequence). The CDR3 nucleotides are TGCAGTGCCACGGGACTAGCGGGAGTACCCTACAATGAGCAGTTCTTC. Encoded protein: CSATGLAGVPYNEQFF.

This chain uses TRBV7-8 with TRBJ1-1; D is unclear. This CDR3 is 14 amino acids long. Germline V gene data show CDR1 as SGHVS and CDR2 as FQNEAQ. The germline V and J ends were trimmed by 4 bases and 5 bases, with 14 bases remaining between them. The CDR3 region is CASSYELGRTEAFF. CDR3 coding DNA: TGTGCCAGCAGCTATGAGCTGGGGAGGACTGAAGCTTTCTTT.

The rearrangement joins TRBV3-1 to TRBJ2-1, with a tentative D call TRBD2 (6 bases). Looked up from germline, CDR1 is LGHDT and CDR2 is YNNKEL (reference sequence). Trimming left V 0 bases short and J 3 bases short, with 9 bases between. There are 15 residues in the CDR3. The CDR3 DNA is TGTGCCAGCAGCCAAGATCGGGACTTCTACAATGAGCAGTTCTTC. It yields the protein CASSQDRDFYNEQFF.

The chain couples TRBV20-1 to TRBJ2-4; D ambiguous. Germline CDR1 reads DFQATT; CDR2 reads SNEGSKA (reference sequence). V dropped 6 bases and J dropped 1 base, with 16 bases sitting between them. The CDR3 contains 15 residues. CDR3 region: CSAIRTEPAKNIQYF. In nucleotides, the CDR3 is TGCAGTGCCATTCGGACGGAGCCCGCCAAAAACATTCAGTACTTC.

This clonotype was found many times. The chain is built from TRBV10-3 and TRBJ1-1; D ambiguous. Per the germline V gene, CDR1 is ENHRY and CDR2 is SYGVKD. The CDR3 consists of 15 residues. V lost 0 bases and J lost 1, with 9 bases in between. The CDR3 region is CAISESKVTNTEAFF. The CDR3 nucleotides are TGTGCCATCAGTGAGTCGAAAGTGACGAACACTGAAGCTTTCTTT.

This clonotype showed up many times. V usage is TRBV6-1 and J usage is TRBJ2-3; D is undetermined. CDR1 and CDR2 from the germline V gene are MNHNS and SASEGT. CDR3 length: 15 residues. Trimming left V 5 bases short and J 0 bases short, with 12 bases between. Written as DNA, the CDR3 is TGTGCCAGCAGTCCGGCAGCACTTAGCACAGATACGCAGTATTTT. Translated, it gives CASSPAALSTDTQYF.

This clonotype was counted a few times. The chain joins TRBV18 to TRBJ1-1, with 8 bases matching TRBD1. This CDR3 is built from 15 residues. Trimming at V came to 5 bases and at J to 6 bases, leaving 11 bases not matched to a gene. Looked up from germline, CDR1 is KGHSH and CDR2 is LQKENI. The CDR3 nucleotides read TGTGCCAGCTCAGTCACGACAGGGGAGATCGCTGAAGCTTTCTTT. It encodes CASSVTTGEIAEAFF.